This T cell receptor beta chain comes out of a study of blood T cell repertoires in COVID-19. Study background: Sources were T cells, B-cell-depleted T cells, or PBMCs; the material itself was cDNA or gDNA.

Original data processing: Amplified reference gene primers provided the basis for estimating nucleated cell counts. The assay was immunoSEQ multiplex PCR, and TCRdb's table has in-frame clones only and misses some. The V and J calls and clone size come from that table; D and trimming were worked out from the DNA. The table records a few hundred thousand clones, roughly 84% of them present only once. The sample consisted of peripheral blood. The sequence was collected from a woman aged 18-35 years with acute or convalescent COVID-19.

The CDR3 DNA follows: TGTGCCATCAGCTCCCTGGGGGGGCAGAGCACCTACGAGCAGTACTTC. It codes for CAISSLGGQSTYEQYF. The chain employs TRBV10-3 and TRBJ2-7; TRBD2 is a possible D gene (7 bases). The germline gives CDR1 ENHRY, CDR2 SYGVKD. CDR3 length: 16 residues. With 6 bases removed from V and 2 bases from J, the gap between germline ends came to 20 bases.